One and the same sample provided the 20 T cell receptor beta chains below, sequenced in a study of cytomegalovirus exposure and HLA in healthy donors. This PCR relied on a set of 60 Vbeta primers and 13 Jbeta primers. The table came from immunoSEQ multiplex PCR; TCRdb's copy has only in-frame clones and leaves some out. Altogether about 67,000 clones are present, 65% to 70% being singletons, with the ten largest covering about 2.1%. The material sequenced was PBMCs. These receptors all stem from a woman between 25 and 40 years old in good health and CMV-seronegative.

The CDR3 coding sequence is TGCGCCAGCAGCCAAGCATACGGGGGGACGTCTAACTACGAGCAGTACTTC. Translation: CASSQAYGGTSNYEQYF. The chain uses TRBV4-1 and TRBJ2-7; 7 nucleotides line up with TRBD2. The CDR3 has 17 amino acids. V lost 1 base and J lost 3; bases outside the gene matches: 12. Germline V lookup: CDR1 MGHRA, CDR2 YSYEKL.

The chain employs TRBV14 and TRBJ2-3, with D maybe TRBD1 (5 bases). The CDR3 consists of 19 residues. Per germline, CDR1 SGHDN and CDR2 FVKESK. V lost 0 bases and J lost 0, with 19 bases in between. The CDR3 coding sequence is TGTGCCAGCAGCCAAGATGTGATGACAGCCGACCCTAGCACAGATACGCAGTATTTT. This sequence encodes CASSQDVMTADPSTDTQYF.

The chain uses TRBV10-3 and TRBJ2-2; D is perhaps TRBD1 (5 bases). Trimming took off 8 bases at V and 10 bases at J, with 11 bases between the two ends. This CDR3 spans 11 amino acids. CDR1 and CDR2 from the germline V gene are ENHRY and SYGVKD. This CDR3 is CAIGGAQELFF. The CDR3 nucleotides are TGTGCCATCGGTGGGGCCCAGGAGCTGTTTTTT.

The rearrangement uses TRBV30 and TRBJ1-6; D gene uncertain. This CDR3 has 13 residues. Germline loops: CDR1 GTSNPN, CDR2 SVGIG (reference sequence). Trimming took 4 bases from V and 8 from J, leaving 12 bases between them. The CDR3 spells CAWNGRADSPLHF. CDR3 DNA: TGTGCCTGGAATGGGAGGGCTGATTCACCCCTCCACTTT.

This chain uses TRBV4-1 with TRBJ2-5, with 12 bases matching TRBD2. This CDR3 contains 16 residues. Germline V gene lookup returns CDR1 MGHRA and CDR2 YSYEKL. Germline trimming cut 4 bases from V and 1 base from J; bases unmatched to any gene: 4. The CDR3 DNA sequence: TGCGCCAGCAGCCCCGGGACTAGCGGGTCCCAAGAGACCCAGTACTTC. Translation: CASSPGTSGSQETQYF.

The chain is built from TRBV6-5 and TRBJ1-2; D is unresolved. Trimming pared 4 bases from V and 7 bases from J, leaving 10 bases between. In germline, CDR1 is MNHEY, CDR2 SVGAGI. This CDR3 is 12 amino acids long. The CDR3 DNA reads as TGTGCCAGCAGTTCCCTCATCGGTGGCTACACCTTC. Protein sequence: CASSSLIGGYTF.

This chain uses TRBV19 with TRBJ1-1, with no clear D. Trimming shortened V by 5 bases and J by 1 base, and 8 bases separated the two germline ends. Germline assignment: CDR1 LNHDA and CDR2 SQIVND (reference sequence). The length of the CDR3 is 13 residues. The CDR3 DNA is TGTGCCAGTAGTGGCAACCAGAACACTGAAGCTTTCTTT. This sequence encodes CASSGNQNTEAFF.

This clone showed up just once. The chain has TRBV4-3 and TRBJ2-3; 10 bases map to TRBD1. V lost 3 bases, J lost 0 bases, and 3 bases stayed unmatched. The CDR3 loop spans 16 amino acids. Germline lookup yields CDR1 LGHNA and CDR2 YSLEER. CDR3 nucleotide sequence: TGCGCCAGCAGCCAGCGGACAGGGGGGAGCACAGATACGCAGTATTTT. It codes for CASSQRTGGSTDTQYF.

The rearrangement links TRBV5-8 to TRBJ2-1; tentatively, D is TRBD2 (6 bases). V was shortened by 2 bases and J by 5 bases, with 17 bases between the two germline ends. Germline CDR1 SGHTS, CDR2 YDEGEE. This CDR3 contains 16 residues. The CDR3 region has the DNA TGTGCCAGCAGCTTACCCCGGGACTGGAGAAACAATGAGCAGTTCTTC. Amino acid sequence: CASSLPRDWRNNEQFF.

This clone was found once. The rearrangement uses TRBV10-2 and TRBJ2-1, with D unresolved. This CDR3 contains 14 residues. The germline V and J ends were trimmed by 5 bases and 0 bases, with 8 bases remaining between them. Germline CDR1 reads WSHSY; CDR2 reads SAAADI. The DNA for the CDR3 is TGCGCCAGCAGTCCCCTGAGCTCCTACAATGAGCAGTTCTTC. Residues: CASSPLSSYNEQFF.

This clone was detected only once. This chain links TRBV11-3 with TRBJ2-7; tentative D call: TRBD1 (5 bases). Trimming pared 1 base from V and 2 bases from J, leaving 12 bases between. The CDR3 runs to 15 residues. CDR1 is SGHNT and CDR2 is YENEEA in the germline V gene. The CDR3 DNA is TGTGCCAGCAGCTTAGGGCAGGGCATCCCCTACGAGCAGTACTTC. Translating it yields CASSLGQGIPYEQYF.

This chain links TRBV30 with TRBJ1-4; possibly TRBD1 for D (6 bases). This CDR3 region has 13 residues. Trimming removed 4 bases from V and 3 bases from J, with 9 bases in between. Germline values: CDR1 GTSNPN, CDR2 SVGIG (reference sequence). CDR3 in amino acids: CAWKQGPNEKLFF. In DNA form, the CDR3 reads TGTGCCTGGAAACAGGGTCCTAATGAAAAACTGTTTTTT. The full variable domain, in which reference TRBV30 and TRBJ1-4 provide the parts outside the CDR3, is SQTIHQWPATLVQPVGSPLSLECTVEGTSNPNLYWYRQAAGRGLQLLFYSVGIGQISSEVPQNLSASRPQDRQFILSSKKLLLSDSGFYLCAWKQGPNEKLFFGSGTQLSVL.

The chain links TRBV5-4 to TRBJ2-2; D is perhaps TRBD2 (5 bases). Per the germline V gene, CDR1 is SGHNT and CDR2 is YYREEE (reference sequence). Trimming stripped 6 bases from V and 3 bases from J, with 18 bases between. The CDR3 is made up of 16 amino acids. The CDR3 spells CASTKGEGIHTGELFF. As DNA, the CDR3 is TGTGCCAGCACGAAGGGTGAGGGTATACACACCGGGGAGCTGTTTTTT.

The CDR3 DNA reads TGTGCCATCAGTGACCCCAGAGGGACTAGCGGGGGTAACACAGATACGCAGTATTTT. Its translation is CAISDPRGTSGGNTDTQYF. J is TRBJ2-3 and V is TRBV10-3; TRBD2 agrees at 14 bases. This CDR3 has 19 amino acids. Germline-derived CDR1 and CDR2 are ENHRY and SYGVKD. The trim removed 3 bases at V and 2 bases at J, leaving 10 bases unmatched.

The chain has TRBV7-2 and TRBJ1-2; weak D call: TRBD1 (6 bases). CDR1 and CDR2 (germline): SGHTA, FQGNSA. Trimming took 8 bases from V and 1 from J, leaving 11 bases between them. This CDR3 is built from 13 residues. CDR3 DNA: TGTGCCAGCCGGCAGGGGCTTAACTATGGCTACACCTTC. Protein sequence: CASRQGLNYGYTF.

The rearrangement joins TRBV27 to TRBJ1-1; D not certain. The CDR3 runs 13 residues. V was pared by 5 bases and J by 4 bases, with 11 bases between. Germline V CDR1 and CDR2: MNHEY, SMNVEV (reference sequence). CDR3 loop: CASSTTFGTEAFF. The CDR3 DNA reads as TGTGCCAGCAGTACGACATTTGGCACTGAAGCTTTCTTT.

The chain combines TRBV28 with TRBJ2-3; 9 bases agree with TRBD1. CDR3 length: 16 residues. V lost 5 bases and J lost 3; bases outside the gene matches: 9. The V gene's germline CDR1 is MDHEN and CDR2 SYDVKM. The CDR3 coding sequence is TGTGCCAGCAGTGGCTCGGGGACAGGGCAGACAGATACGCAGTATTTT. Translated: CASSGSGTGQTDTQYF.

The J gene is TRBJ1-1, the V gene TRBV25-1; unclear D gene. V was cut by 4 bases and J by 1 base, with 13 bases left in between. Germline V gene lookup returns CDR1 MGHDK and CDR2 SYGVNS. CDR3 length: 15 residues. This chain's CDR3 is CASSAIHTGNTEAFF. As DNA, the CDR3 is TGTGCCAGCAGTGCGATCCATACGGGGAACACTGAAGCTTTCTTT.

Notes on this clone: The junction and the germline gene differ at one end; a read error may be behind it. The same CDR3 arises from other DNA sequences in this sample as well. The chain links TRBV9 to TRBJ1-6; D gene unclear. Germline V gene lookup returns CDR1 SGDLS and CDR2 YYNGEE. The CDR3 loop spans 15 amino acids. CDR3 coding DNA: TGTGCCAGCAGCGTAGACAGCTCCTATAATTCCCCCCTCCACTTT. It yields the protein CASSVDSSYNSPLHF.

CDR3 DNA sequence: TGTGCCAGCAGCCCCACTCGGGGACAGCCCCAGCATTTT. Translation: CASSPTRGQPQHF. V gene TRBV6-5 combines with J gene TRBJ1-5; D gene ambiguous. Trimming cost V 6 bases and J 7 bases, with 13 bases left between them. Germline V CDR1 and CDR2: MNHEY, SVGAGI. The CDR3 is 13 residues long.